The T cell receptor (beta chain) under discussion was sequenced for a study of shared T cell receptors in the human thymus. V lost 5 bases to trimming and J lost 1 base; unmatched junction nucleotides: 16. There are 19 residues in the CDR3. Germline CDR1 and CDR2: SGHNT and YENEEA. Profiled with immunoSEQ multiplex PCR; TCRdb holds only in-frame clones, not every one. The table shows 500,000 to 750,000 clones, with more than 75% occurring only once. The sample also formed part of further work on human thymus T cells. From that study: Corrective surgery for congenital heart defects was being performed on the healthy Finnish infants who served as donors. Resected material from corrective heart surgery provided the thymus tissue analysed. Within thymic and blood repertoires, V and J gene usage appeared to be biased. Highly overlapping thymic repertoires among unrelated individuals were reported in related research.

Sequenced: thymocytes. This TCR came from a boy in the first two years of life with a congenital heart defect. The V and J genes are TRBV11-3 and TRBJ2-1, with 8 bases lining up with TRBD2. DNA for the CDR3: TGTGCCAGCAGCGTAGGACTAGCCCCGGGGTTTGGGTCCTACAATGAGCAGTTCTTC. This translates into CASSVGLAPGFGSYNEQFF.